This T cell receptor (beta chain) is drawn from a study of CD8+CD57+ T cells in acquired aplastic anemia. On this clonotype: Antigen: not known.

Genomic DNA was employed as the template in profiling TCR beta VDJ and CDR3. TCRdb independently ran MiXCR on the reads; one entry per CDR3 protein. In the table there are over 150,000 distinct CDR3 sequences, roughly 54% of which are singletons. Germline trimming cut 8 bases from V and 4 bases from J; bases unmatched to any gene: 5. The CDR3 totals 14 residues. From germline, CDR1 is ENHRY and CDR2 SYGVKD. Individuals selected for sequencing had exhibited CD8+CD57+ cell expansion on flow cytometry. Among the patients, none had received any therapy at the time of blood sampling. General observations from the study: The same twenty-nine CD8+ CDR3 sequences occurred in patients and in controls.

This receptor was identified in a human donor with aplastic anemia. The gene calls are TRBV10-3 and TRBJ2-5, with 12 nucleotides matching TRBD2. Sequenced material: sorted CD4+, CD8+, or CD8+CD57+ T cells (not recorded which) from PBMCs. This chain's CDR3 is CAISLAGGRETQYF. CDR3 nucleotide sequence: TGTGCCATCTCCCTAGCGGGAGGGAGAGAGACCCAGTACTTC.